Shown below are 5 T cell receptor beta chains from a single sample sequenced in a study of blood T cell repertoires in COVID-19. TCRdb keeps only in-frame clones here, not all; method: immunoSEQ multiplex PCR. The sample includes roughly 250,000 clones, 85% to 90% of them seen just once. The sample taken for sequencing was PBMCs or T cells enriched from blood (not recorded which). The source of these receptors is a man over 45 who had been exposed to COVID-19.

J is TRBJ2-5 and V is TRBV5-4; the match to TRBD1 covers 7 bases. V gave up 0 bases and J gave up 7 bases; unmatched junction bases: 12. Germline-derived CDR1 and CDR2 are SGHNT and YYREEE (reference sequence). CDR3 size: 16 residues. The CDR3 sequence: CASSLVGGDRLWTQYF. In DNA, the CDR3 is TGTGCCAGCAGCTTGGTCGGTGGGGACAGATTATGGACCCAGTACTTC.

The chain recombines TRBV9 with TRBJ2-7; D is perhaps TRBD2 (5 bases). V was shortened by 0 bases and J by 4 bases, with 11 bases between the two germline ends. Germline assignment: CDR1 SGDLS and CDR2 YYNGEE. This CDR3 is built from 14 residues. The CDR3 reads CASSVGRRIYEQYV. The CDR3 region has the DNA TGTGCCAGCAGCGTAGGGAGGAGAATTTACGAGCAGTACGTC.

The J gene is TRBJ2-1, the V gene TRBV11-1; maybe TRBD2 (7 bases). This CDR3 region has 12 residues. The germline V gene encodes CDR1 SGHAT and CDR2 FQDESV (reference sequence). V shed 5 bases and J shed 10 bases, with 12 bases lying between them. In nucleotides, the CDR3 is TGTGCCAGCAGCCGGGGGGCCCGAGAGCAGTTCTTC. Translating gives CASSRGAREQFF.

The chain links TRBV19 to TRBJ2-2; tentative D call: TRBD2 (5 bases). Germline-derived CDR1 and CDR2 are LNHDA and SQIVND (reference sequence). The V gene lost 9 bases and the J gene lost 1 base, with 18 bases spanning the gap. The CDR3 consists of 16 residues. Here the CDR3 reads CASKTGVAGNTGELFF. CDR3 DNA sequence: TGTGCCAGCAAAACTGGTGTCGCGGGGAACACCGGGGAGCTGTTTTTT.

This clone was picked up one time. The rearrangement joins TRBV27 to TRBJ1-1; 7 bases align to TRBD1. CDR1 and CDR2 from the germline V gene are MNHEY and SMNVEV (reference sequence). V lost 7 bases to trimming and J lost 11 bases; unmatched junction nucleotides: 16. The length of the CDR3 is 14 residues. The CDR3 nucleotides read TGTGCCAGCAAAGAGGTGGATTTCGGGACAGCTGCTTTCTTT. Protein sequence: CASKEVDFGTAAFF.